This T cell receptor beta chain came from a study of blood T cell repertoires in COVID-19. Looking at the study overall: PBMCs, B-cell-depleted T cells, or T cells provided the cDNA or gDNA that made up the material.

The CDR3 loop spans 14 amino acids. Trimming shortened V by 3 bases and J by 0 bases, and 9 bases separated the two germline ends. Germline V lookup: CDR1 SEHNR, CDR2 FQNEAQ (reference sequence). In the authors' workflow: From reference gene primer amplification, estimates of nucleated cell counts were derived. The method was immunoSEQ multiplex PCR; TCRdb's version includes in-frame clones alone and lacks a portion of them. V and J calls and clone size are as listed in that table; D and trimming were resolved from the DNA. The sample has about 230,000 clones; roughly nine tenths are singletons. Specimen: PBMCs or T cells enriched from blood (not recorded which). The rearrangement links TRBV7-9 to TRBJ2-7, with D unclear. The TCR was taken from a woman aged 25 to 39 with acute COVID-19. The chain's CDR3 is CASSFVMSSYEQYF. CDR3 DNA sequence: TGTGCCAGCAGCTTCGTTATGAGCTCCTACGAGCAGTACTTC.